The TCR beta chain under discussion was sequenced for a study of cytomegalovirus exposure and HLA in healthy donors. As for the study in general: About 85 million unique TCRs from HLA-typed donors were held in an early release of data. Among approximately 400 genotyped donors, around 80% fell in the Caucasian-associated ancestry cluster. Regarding the study as a whole: Some V segments (TRBV6-2 and TRBV6-3 among them) were excluded as indistinguishable.

Comments on this clone: Its specificity is not known.

PCR was performed using 60 Vbeta and 13 Jbeta primers. The table came from immunoSEQ multiplex PCR; TCRdb's copy has only in-frame clones and leaves some out. The sample includes roughly 150,000 clones, roughly three quarters seen only once; the top ten take 2% to 2.5%. Germline V CDR1 and CDR2: SNHLY, FYNNEI. The CDR3 has 14 residues. J gave up 2 bases and V 7 bases, and 8 bases lay outside the gene matches. Sequencing was done on a sample of PBMCs. The TCR comes from a young man in good health and CMV-seronegative. The chain uses TRBV2 and TRBJ2-7, with 7 nucleotides matching TRBD1. The CDR3 here is CASTPGDSTYEQYF. DNA for the CDR3: TGTGCCAGCACCCCTGGGGACAGTACCTACGAGCAGTACTTC.